This record looks at one T cell receptor beta chain sequence and its context. This entry belongs to a study of blood T cell repertoires in COVID-19. For the study at large: T cells, B-cell-depleted T cells, or PBMCs supplied cDNA or gDNA.

Sequencing used immunoSEQ multiplex PCR; TCRdb keeps in-frame clones, though not all of them. The data contain about 250,000 clones, approximately 86% of them singletons. The CDR3 totals 14 residues. V lost 4 bases and J 1 base, leaving 10 bases between the germline ends. Germline-derived CDR1 and CDR2 are SNHLY and FYNNEI. Sequenced material: peripheral blood. The origin of this receptor is a man at least 80 years old with acute or convalescent COVID-19. V is TRBV2 and J is TRBJ1-2, with D unclear. CDR3 region: CASSAGINNYGYTF. DNA for the CDR3: TGTGCCAGCAGTGCGGGGATAAATAACTATGGCTACACCTTC.